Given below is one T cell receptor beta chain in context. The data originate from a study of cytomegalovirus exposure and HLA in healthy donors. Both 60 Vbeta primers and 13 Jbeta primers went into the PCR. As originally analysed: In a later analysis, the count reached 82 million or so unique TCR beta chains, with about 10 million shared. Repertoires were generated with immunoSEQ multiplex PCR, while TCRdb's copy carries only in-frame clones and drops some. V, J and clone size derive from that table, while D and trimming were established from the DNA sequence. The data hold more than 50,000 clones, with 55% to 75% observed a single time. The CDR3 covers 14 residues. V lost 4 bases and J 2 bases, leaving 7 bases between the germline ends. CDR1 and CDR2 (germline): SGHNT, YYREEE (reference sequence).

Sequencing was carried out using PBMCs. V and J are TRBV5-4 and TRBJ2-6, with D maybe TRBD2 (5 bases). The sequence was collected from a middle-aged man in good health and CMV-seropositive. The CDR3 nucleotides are TGTGCCAGCAGCCCCGGGGCTGGGGCCAACGTCCTGACTTTC. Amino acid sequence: CASSPGAGANVLTF. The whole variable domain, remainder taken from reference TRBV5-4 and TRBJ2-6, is ETGVTQSPTHLIKTRGQQVTLRCSSQSGHNTVSWYQQALGQGPQFIFQYYREEENGRGNFPPRFSGLQFPNYSSELNVNALELDDSALYLCASSPGAGANVLTFGAGSRLTVL.